This passage covers 2 T cell receptor beta chains from one sample sequenced in a study of T cells in Graves' hyperthyroidism and ophthalmopathy. TCR beta CDR3 regions were amplified from RNA. The HTBI primer set served for first-round RT-PCR of the TCR CDR3. TCRdb analysed the multiplex PCR reads with MiXCR anew, one entry per CDR3 protein. The sample comprises roughly 380,000 distinct CDR3 sequences, around a sixth of which are singletons, and around 15% rests with the top ten. Sequenced: blood. Receptors were obtained from a woman in her 40s with Graves' ophthalmopathy.

This clonotype was counted many times. This chain uses TRBV20-1 with TRBJ1-1; D is undetermined. The germline V gene has CDR1 DFQATT and CDR2 SNEGSKA (reference sequence). There are 13 residues in the CDR3. Trimming left V 3 bases short and J 5 bases short, with 13 bases between. Here the CDR3 DNA reads TGCAGTGCTAGTGACCCTGGGCATACTGAAGCTTTCTTT. Residues: CSASDPGHTEAFF.

The count of this clonotype is one. V gene TRBV3-1 combines with J gene TRBJ1-1; D ambiguous. V was pared by 4 bases and J by 12 bases, with 24 bases between. CDR3 length: 15 amino acids. CDR1 is LGHDT and CDR2 is YNNKEL in the germline V gene (reference sequence). The CDR3 coding sequence is TGTGCCAGCAGCCCGACTCTGGGCACTTCAATTGGAACTTTCTTT. It is translated as CASSPTLGTSIGTFF.